What follows describes a single TCR beta chain. TCRdb recomputed calls from the 5' RACE reads with MiXCR, one row per CDR3 protein. This table holds 300,000 to 350,000 distinct CDR3 sequences, over 12% found once. The data derive from a study of CD8 T cells in ankylosing spondylitis. The junction had 3 bases not matched to a gene; V was cut back by 3 bases and J by 2 bases. The germline gives CDR1 LGHDT, CDR2 YNNKEL (reference sequence). This CDR3 contains 14 residues. This sequence was found in a male donor with ankylosing spondylitis or in good health (not recorded which). The chain couples TRBV3-1 to TRBJ1-2; 7 nucleotides line up with TRBD1. Material for sequencing was blood, either unsorted or a sorted T cell fraction (not recorded which). DNA for the CDR3: TGTGCCAGCAGCCAGATACAGGGGAACTATGGCTACACCTTC. The encoded protein is CASSQIQGNYGYTF.